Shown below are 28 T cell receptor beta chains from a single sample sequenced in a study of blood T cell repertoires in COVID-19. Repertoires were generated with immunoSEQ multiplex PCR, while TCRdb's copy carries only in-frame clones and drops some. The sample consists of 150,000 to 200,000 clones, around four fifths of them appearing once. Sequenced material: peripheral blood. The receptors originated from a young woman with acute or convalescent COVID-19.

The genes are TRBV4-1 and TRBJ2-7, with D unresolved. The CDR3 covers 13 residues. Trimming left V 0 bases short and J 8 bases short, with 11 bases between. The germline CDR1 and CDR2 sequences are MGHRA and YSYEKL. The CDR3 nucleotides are TGCGCCAGCAGCCAAGACATAGCCCGACAGCAGTACTTC. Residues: CASSQDIARQQYF.

This CDR3 reads CASSVDSGDVYEQYF. The CDR3 nucleotides are TGTGCCAGCAGCGTAGATTCAGGGGATGTCTACGAGCAGTACTTC. The chain couples TRBV9 to TRBJ2-7; D might be TRBD1 (6 bases). The CDR3 has 15 residues. From germline, CDR1 is SGDLS and CDR2 YYNGEE. V was cut by 0 bases and J by 3 bases, with 13 bases left in between.

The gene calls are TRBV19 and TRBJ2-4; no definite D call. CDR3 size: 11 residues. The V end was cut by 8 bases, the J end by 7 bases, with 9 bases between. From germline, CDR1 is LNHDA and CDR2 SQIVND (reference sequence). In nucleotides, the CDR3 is TGTGCCAGTCGGCAGGCCAACATTCAGTACTTC. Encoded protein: CASRQANIQYF.

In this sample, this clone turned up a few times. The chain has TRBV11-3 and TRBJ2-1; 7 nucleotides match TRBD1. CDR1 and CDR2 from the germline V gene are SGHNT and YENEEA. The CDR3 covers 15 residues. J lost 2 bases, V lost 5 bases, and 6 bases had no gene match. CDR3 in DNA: TGTGCCAGCAGCCCGGACGGACAGGCCTACAATGAGCAGTTCTTC. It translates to CASSPDGQAYNEQFF.

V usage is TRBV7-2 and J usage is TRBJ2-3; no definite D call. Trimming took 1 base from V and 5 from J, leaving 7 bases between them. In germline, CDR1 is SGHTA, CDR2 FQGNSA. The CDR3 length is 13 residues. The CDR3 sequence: CASSLDAQDTQYF. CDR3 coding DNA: TGTGCCAGCAGCTTAGATGCGCAAGATACGCAGTATTTT.

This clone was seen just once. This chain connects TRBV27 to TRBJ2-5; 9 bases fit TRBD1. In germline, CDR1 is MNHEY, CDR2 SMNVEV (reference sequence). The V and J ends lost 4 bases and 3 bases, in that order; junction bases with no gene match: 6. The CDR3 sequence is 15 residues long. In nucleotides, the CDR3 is TGTGCCAGCAGTTCCCCCGGGACAGGGAAAGAGACCCAGTACTTC. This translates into CASSSPGTGKETQYF.

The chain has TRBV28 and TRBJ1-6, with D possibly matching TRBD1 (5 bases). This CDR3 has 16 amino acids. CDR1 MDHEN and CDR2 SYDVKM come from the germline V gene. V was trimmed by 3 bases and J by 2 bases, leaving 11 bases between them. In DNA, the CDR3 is TGTGCCAGCAGTTTGGGGCTAGGACCCTATAATTCACCCCTCCACTTT. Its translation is CASSLGLGPYNSPLHF.

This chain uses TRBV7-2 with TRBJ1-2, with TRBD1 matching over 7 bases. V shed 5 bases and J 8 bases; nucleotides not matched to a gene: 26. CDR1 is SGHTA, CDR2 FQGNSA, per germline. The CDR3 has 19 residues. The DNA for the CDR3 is TGTGCCAGCAGCCCAAGACAGGGTCTCTCCCCGCTACCAATAAAAGGCTACACCTTC. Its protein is CASSPRQGLSPLPIKGYTF.

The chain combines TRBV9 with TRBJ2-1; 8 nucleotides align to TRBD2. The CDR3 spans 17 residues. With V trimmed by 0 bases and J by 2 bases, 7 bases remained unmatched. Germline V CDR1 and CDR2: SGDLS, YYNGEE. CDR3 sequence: CASSVATGGIPYNEQFF. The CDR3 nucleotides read TGTGCCAGCAGCGTAGCTACGGGGGGGATACCCTACAATGAGCAGTTCTTC.

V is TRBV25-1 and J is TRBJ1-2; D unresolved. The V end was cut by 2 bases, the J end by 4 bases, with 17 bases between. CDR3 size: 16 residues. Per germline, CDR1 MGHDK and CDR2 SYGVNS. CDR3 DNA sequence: TGTGCCAGCAGTGAAGTAGGCGGCAGCCGTTCCTATGGCTACACCTTC. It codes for CASSEVGGSRSYGYTF.

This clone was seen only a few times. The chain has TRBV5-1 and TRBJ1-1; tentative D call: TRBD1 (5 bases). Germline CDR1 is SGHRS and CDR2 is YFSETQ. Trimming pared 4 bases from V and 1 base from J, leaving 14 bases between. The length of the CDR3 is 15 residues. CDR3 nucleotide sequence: TGCGCCAGCAGCCTTGGATGGCAGGGGAACACTGAAGCTTTCTTT. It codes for CASSLGWQGNTEAFF.

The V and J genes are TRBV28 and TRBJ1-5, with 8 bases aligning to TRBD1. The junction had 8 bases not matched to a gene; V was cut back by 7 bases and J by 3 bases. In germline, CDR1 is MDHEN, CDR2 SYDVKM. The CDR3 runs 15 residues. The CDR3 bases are TGTGCCAGCACCTTGGTACAGGGGGACAATCAGCCCCAGCATTTT. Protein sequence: CASTLVQGDNQPQHF. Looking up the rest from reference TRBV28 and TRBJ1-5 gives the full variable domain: DVKVTQSSRYLVKRTGEKVFLECVQDMDHENMFWYRQDPGLGLRLIYFSYDVKMKEKGDIPEGYSVSREKKERFSLILESASTNQTSMYLCASTLVQGDNQPQHFGDGTRLSIL.

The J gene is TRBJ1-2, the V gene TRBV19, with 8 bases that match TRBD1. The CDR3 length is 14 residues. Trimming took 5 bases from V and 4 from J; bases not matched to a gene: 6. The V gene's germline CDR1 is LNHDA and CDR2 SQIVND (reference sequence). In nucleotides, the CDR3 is TGTGCCAGTAGTGTCGGACAGGGTAGCTATGGCTACACCTTC. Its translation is CASSVGQGSYGYTF.

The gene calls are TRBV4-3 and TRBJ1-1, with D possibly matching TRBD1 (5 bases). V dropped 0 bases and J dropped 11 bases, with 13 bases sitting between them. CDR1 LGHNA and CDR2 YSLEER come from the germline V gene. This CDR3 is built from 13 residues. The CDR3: CASSQEGGTRAFF. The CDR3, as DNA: TGCGCCAGCAGCCAAGAAGGCGGGACGCGGGCTTTCTTT.

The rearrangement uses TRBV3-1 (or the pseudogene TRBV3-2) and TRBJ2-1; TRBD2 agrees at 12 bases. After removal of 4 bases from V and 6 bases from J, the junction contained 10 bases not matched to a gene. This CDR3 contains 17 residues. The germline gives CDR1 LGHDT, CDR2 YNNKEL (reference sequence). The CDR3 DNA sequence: TGTGCCAGCAGCCCTTTCGGACTAGCGGGATCCATCAATGAGCAGTTCTTC. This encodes CASSPFGLAGSINEQFF.

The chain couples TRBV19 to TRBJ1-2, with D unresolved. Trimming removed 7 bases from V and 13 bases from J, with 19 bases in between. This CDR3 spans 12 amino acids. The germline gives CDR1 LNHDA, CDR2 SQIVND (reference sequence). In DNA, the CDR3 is TGTGCCAGTACTAGCACCTACAGTGTATCCACCTTC. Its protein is CASTSTYSVSTF.

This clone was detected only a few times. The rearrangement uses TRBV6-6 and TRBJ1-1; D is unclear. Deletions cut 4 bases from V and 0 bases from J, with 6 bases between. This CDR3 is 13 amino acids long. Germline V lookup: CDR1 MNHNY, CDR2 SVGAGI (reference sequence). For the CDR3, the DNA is TGTGCCAGCAGTTTAACAGTGAACACTGAAGCTTTCTTT. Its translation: CASSLTVNTEAFF.

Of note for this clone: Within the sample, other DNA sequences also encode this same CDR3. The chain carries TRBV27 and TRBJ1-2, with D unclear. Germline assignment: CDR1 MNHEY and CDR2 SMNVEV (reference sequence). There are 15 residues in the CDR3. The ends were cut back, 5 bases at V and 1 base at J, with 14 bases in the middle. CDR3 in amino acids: CASSPVPGFNYGYTF. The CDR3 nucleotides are TGTGCCAGCAGTCCGGTACCAGGTTTTAACTATGGCTACACCTTC.

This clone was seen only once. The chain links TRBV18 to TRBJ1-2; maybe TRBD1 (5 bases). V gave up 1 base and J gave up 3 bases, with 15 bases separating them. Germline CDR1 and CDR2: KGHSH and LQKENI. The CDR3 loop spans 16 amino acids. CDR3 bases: TGTGCCAGCTCACCACAATCCGCAGGGAAACACTATGGCTACACCTTC. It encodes CASSPQSAGKHYGYTF.

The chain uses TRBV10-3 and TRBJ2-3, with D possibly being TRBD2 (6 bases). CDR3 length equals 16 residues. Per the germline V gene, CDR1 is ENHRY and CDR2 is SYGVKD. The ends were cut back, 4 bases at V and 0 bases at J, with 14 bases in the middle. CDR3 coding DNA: TGTGCCATCAGTGCCCTGCGGGGTTCTAGCACAGATACGCAGTATTTT. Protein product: CAISALRGSSTDTQYF.

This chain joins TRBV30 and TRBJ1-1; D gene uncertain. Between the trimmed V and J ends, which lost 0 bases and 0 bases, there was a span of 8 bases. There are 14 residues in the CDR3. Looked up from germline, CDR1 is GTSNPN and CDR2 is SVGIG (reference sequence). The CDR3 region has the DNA TGTGCCTGGAGTGTACGGAGGGTGAACACTGAAGCTTTCTTT. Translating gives CAWSVRRVNTEAFF.

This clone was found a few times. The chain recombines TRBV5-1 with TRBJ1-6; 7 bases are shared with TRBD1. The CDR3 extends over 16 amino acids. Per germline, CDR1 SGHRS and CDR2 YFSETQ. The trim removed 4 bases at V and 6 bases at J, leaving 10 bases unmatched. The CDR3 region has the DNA TGCGCCAGCAGCCGCGGGACAGCGGGCTTTAATTCACCCCTCCACTTT. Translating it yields CASSRGTAGFNSPLHF.

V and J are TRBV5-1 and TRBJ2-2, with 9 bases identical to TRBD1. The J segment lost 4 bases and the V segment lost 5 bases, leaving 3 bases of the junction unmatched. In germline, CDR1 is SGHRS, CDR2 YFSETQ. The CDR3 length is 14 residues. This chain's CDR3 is CASRTGGGTGELFF. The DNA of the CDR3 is TGCGCCAGCAGAACAGGGGGCGGCACCGGGGAGCTGTTTTTT.

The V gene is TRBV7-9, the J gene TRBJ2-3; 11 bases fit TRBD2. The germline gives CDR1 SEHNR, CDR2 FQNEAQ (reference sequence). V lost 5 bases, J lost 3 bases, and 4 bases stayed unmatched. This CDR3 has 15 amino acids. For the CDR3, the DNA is TGTGCCAGCAGCCTAGGGACTAGCGGAACAGATACGCAGTATTTT. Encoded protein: CASSLGTSGTDTQYF.

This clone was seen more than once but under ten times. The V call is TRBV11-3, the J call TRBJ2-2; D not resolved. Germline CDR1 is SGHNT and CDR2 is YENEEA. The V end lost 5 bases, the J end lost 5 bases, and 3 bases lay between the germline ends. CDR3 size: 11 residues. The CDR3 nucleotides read TGTGCCAGCAGCCTAACCGGGGAGCTGTTTTTT. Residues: CASSLTGELFF.

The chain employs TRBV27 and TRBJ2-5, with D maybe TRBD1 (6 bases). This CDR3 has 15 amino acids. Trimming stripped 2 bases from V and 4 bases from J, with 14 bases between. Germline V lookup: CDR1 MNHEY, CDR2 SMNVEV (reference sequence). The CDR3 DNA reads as TGTGCCAGCAGTTTACAACAGGGTAATTTAGAGACCCAGTACTTC. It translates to CASSLQQGNLETQYF.

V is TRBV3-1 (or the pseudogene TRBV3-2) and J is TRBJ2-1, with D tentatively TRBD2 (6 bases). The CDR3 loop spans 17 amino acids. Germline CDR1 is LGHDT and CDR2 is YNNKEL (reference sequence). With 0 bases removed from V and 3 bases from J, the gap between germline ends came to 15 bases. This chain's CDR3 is CASSQEGGGVGYNEQFF. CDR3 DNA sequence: TGTGCCAGCAGCCAAGAAGGTGGCGGGGTTGGCTACAATGAGCAGTTCTTC.

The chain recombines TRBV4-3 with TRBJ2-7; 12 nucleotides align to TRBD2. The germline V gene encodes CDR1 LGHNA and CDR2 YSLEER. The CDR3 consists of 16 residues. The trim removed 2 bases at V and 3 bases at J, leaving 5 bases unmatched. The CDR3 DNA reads TGCGCCAGCAGCCAATCCGGACTAGCGGGAAACTACGAGCAGTACTTC. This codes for CASSQSGLAGNYEQYF.